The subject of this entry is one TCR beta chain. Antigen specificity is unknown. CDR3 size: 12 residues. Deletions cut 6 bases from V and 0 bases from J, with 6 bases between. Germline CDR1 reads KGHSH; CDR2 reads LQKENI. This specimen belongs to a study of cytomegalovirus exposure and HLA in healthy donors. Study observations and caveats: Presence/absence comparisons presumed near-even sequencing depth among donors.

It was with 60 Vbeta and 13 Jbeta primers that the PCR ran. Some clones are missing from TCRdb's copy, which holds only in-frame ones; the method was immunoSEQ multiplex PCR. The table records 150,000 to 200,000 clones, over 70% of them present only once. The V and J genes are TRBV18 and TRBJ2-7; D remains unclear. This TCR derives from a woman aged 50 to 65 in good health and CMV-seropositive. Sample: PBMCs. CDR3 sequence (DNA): TGTGCCAGCTCGTCTAGCTCCTACGAGCAGTACTTC. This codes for CASSSSSYEQYF.